The 15 T cell receptor beta chains below come from one sample, sequenced in a study of blood T cell repertoires in COVID-19. The table came from immunoSEQ multiplex PCR; TCRdb's copy has only in-frame clones and leaves some out. Of roughly 170,000 clones in the sample, roughly 70% were seen once. Sequenced material: peripheral blood. These receptors were obtained from a woman over 75 with acute or convalescent COVID-19.

The J gene is TRBJ2-7, the V gene TRBV13; TRBD2 agrees at 9 bases. This CDR3 region has 14 residues. The V gene's germline CDR1 is PRHDT and CDR2 FYEKMQ (reference sequence). V was pared by 3 bases and J by 4 bases, with 4 bases of the junction left unmatched. CDR3 region: CASSFSGSGYEQYF. DNA of the CDR3: TGTGCCAGCAGCTTTAGCGGGAGTGGGTACGAGCAGTACTTC.

The V gene is TRBV18, the J gene TRBJ1-6; 8 positions agree with TRBD1. The CDR3 consists of 15 residues. CDR1 and CDR2 (germline): KGHSH, LQKENI. V gave up 1 base and J gave up 7 bases; unmatched junction bases: 3. The CDR3 DNA is TGTGCCAGCTCACCACTGGACAGGGCGAATTCACCCCTCCACTTT. Translation gives CASSPLDRANSPLHF.

The V call is TRBV4-3, the J call TRBJ2-3; the D is unclear. CDR1 and CDR2 from the germline V gene are LGHNA and YSLEER. The CDR3 covers 15 residues. V was pared by 0 bases and J by 0 bases, with 7 bases between. The CDR3 reads CASSQDFSSTDTQYF. The DNA for the CDR3 is TGCGCCAGCAGCCAAGATTTTTCTAGCACAGATACGCAGTATTTT.

This rearrangement joins TRBV14 to TRBJ1-1; D not certain. Germline CDR1 SGHDN, CDR2 FVKESK. The CDR3 totals 14 residues. Trimming cost V 0 bases and J 10 bases, with 15 bases left between them. Written as DNA, the CDR3 is TGTGCCAGCAGCCAAGATAGTTTGCGGACTCGAGCTTTCTTT. The encoded protein is CASSQDSLRTRAFF.

This clone was detected only a few times. This chain connects TRBV9 to TRBJ2-1, with 10 bases fitting TRBD2. Trimming took 3 bases from V and 1 from J; bases not matched to a gene: 4. Germline V lookup: CDR1 SGDLS, CDR2 YYNGEE. The CDR3 is 16 amino acids. As DNA, the CDR3 is TGTGCCAGCAGCGCGGGACTAGCGTTTTCCTACAATGAGCAGTTCTTC. Its translation: CASSAGLAFSYNEQFF.

This clone has only one observation. The J gene is TRBJ2-1, the V gene TRBV19; D not certain. CDR3 length equals 13 residues. Per the germline V gene, CDR1 is LNHDA and CDR2 is SQIVND (reference sequence). V was pared by 6 bases and J by 5 bases, with 11 bases between. The CDR3 here is CASRLFGDNEQFF. The DNA for the CDR3 is TGTGCCAGTAGGCTCTTTGGAGACAATGAGCAGTTCTTC.

This chain joins TRBV4-1 and TRBJ2-2, with 9 bases aligning to TRBD2. The CDR3 spans 17 residues. Looked up from germline, CDR1 is MGHRA and CDR2 is YSYEKL. V trimming: 1 base; J trimming: 3 bases; junction bases outside the gene matches: 6. Here the CDR3 reads CASSQAVLAGYTGELFF. Here the CDR3 DNA reads TGCGCCAGCAGCCAAGCGGTTCTAGCGGGATACACCGGGGAGCTGTTTTTT.

This chain joins TRBV5-3 and TRBJ2-3; TRBD2 matches 9 bases. TRBV5-3 is sorted into the ORF group, with uncertain function. V shed 4 bases and J 0 bases; nucleotides not matched to a gene: 12. The CDR3 is made up of 18 amino acids. The CDR3 region is CARSGQLAGVASTDTQYF. The CDR3 DNA follows: TGTGCCAGAAGCGGACAACTAGCGGGTGTGGCTAGCACAGATACGCAGTATTTT.

This sequence joins TRBV19 and TRBJ2-1; 13 positions agree with TRBD2. This CDR3 has 20 amino acids. V was pared by 5 bases and J by 6 bases, with 19 bases of the junction left unmatched. Germline CDR1 LNHDA, CDR2 SQIVND (reference sequence). CDR3 DNA sequence: TGTGCCAGTAGTCCCCCCGGACTAGCGGGAGTACTTTGGGGCCTCAATGAGCAGTTCTTC. It translates to CASSPPGLAGVLWGLNEQFF.

This clone appeared a single time. The chain carries TRBV28 and TRBJ2-3; 9 bases are shared with TRBD2. This CDR3 has 18 residues. V shed 4 bases and J 0 bases; nucleotides not matched to a gene: 11. The germline V gene encodes CDR1 MDHEN and CDR2 SYDVKM. In DNA form, the CDR3 reads TGTGCCAGCAGTTCCCGGACTAGCGCCTTATCTAGCACAGATACGCAGTATTTT. Its protein product is CASSSRTSALSSTDTQYF.

V gene TRBV30 combines with J gene TRBJ2-1; TRBD2 aligns across 9 bases. V trimming: 5 bases; J trimming: 7 bases; junction bases outside the gene matches: 9. The CDR3 has 14 residues. CDR1 and CDR2 from the germline V gene are GTSNPN and SVGIG (reference sequence). As DNA, the CDR3 is TGTGCCTGGGGGCGCGGGGGGGCCATGAATGAGCAGTTCTTC. It specifies CAWGRGGAMNEQFF.

The chain carries TRBV29-1 and TRBJ2-5, with D tentatively TRBD2 (6 bases). Germline V gene data show CDR1 as SQVTM and CDR2 as ANQGSEA. Between the trimmed V and J ends, which lost 7 bases and 2 bases, there was a span of 17 bases. The CDR3 length is 14 residues. CDR3 protein: CSAGGGLGQETQYF. The CDR3 DNA reads as TGCAGCGCCGGGGGAGGTCTAGGACAAGAGACCCAGTACTTC.

This clone was counted a few times. The rearrangement links TRBV18 to TRBJ1-1; D possibly corresponds to TRBD1 (5 bases). The CDR3 totals 15 residues. Germline V lookup: CDR1 KGHSH, CDR2 LQKENI. The V end was cut by 2 bases, the J end by 5 bases, with 15 bases between. CDR3 sequence: CASSPGGGGETEAFF. The CDR3 DNA reads TGTGCCAGCTCACCAGGTGGGGGAGGGGAGACTGAAGCTTTCTTT.

This chain links TRBV27 with TRBJ2-1, with D perhaps matching TRBD1 (5 bases). V lost 3 bases and J 0 bases, leaving 9 bases between the germline ends. There are 15 residues in the CDR3. The V gene's germline CDR1 is MNHEY and CDR2 SMNVEV (reference sequence). This CDR3 is CASSLGRASYNEQFF. The CDR3 region has the DNA TGTGCCAGCAGTTTGGGCAGGGCCTCCTACAATGAGCAGTTCTTC.

This chain uses TRBV27 with TRBJ2-3; 11 nucleotides line up with TRBD2. From germline, CDR1 is MNHEY and CDR2 SMNVEV (reference sequence). The V gene end was trimmed by 7 bases and the J gene end by 2 bases; junction bases not matched to a gene: 14. The CDR3 contains 18 residues. The CDR3 DNA sequence: TGTGCCAGCATATCGACCTTAGCGGGAGGGCGTTACACAGATACGCAGTATTTT. This translates into CASISTLAGGRYTDTQYF.